Each of the 10 T cell receptor beta chains below was sequenced from the same sample in a study of blood T cell repertoires in COVID-19. Profiling relied on immunoSEQ multiplex PCR, and the TCRdb table lists in-frame clones only, not all of them. The sample includes about 200,000 clones, roughly 90% seen only once; the top ten take roughly 4%. Sequencing was done on a sample of PBMCs or T cells enriched from blood (not recorded which). The source of these receptors is a woman in her 30s with acute COVID-19.

The chain combines TRBV18 with TRBJ1-1; D unclear. Between the trimmed V and J ends, which lost 3 bases and 1 base, there was a span of 9 bases. This CDR3 spans 14 amino acids. Germline CDR1 KGHSH, CDR2 LQKENI. This chain's CDR3 is CASSPHAGNTEAFF. The CDR3 region has the DNA TGTGCCAGCTCACCCCATGCGGGGAACACTGAAGCTTTCTTT.

The chain joins TRBV10-1 to TRBJ2-5; D is uncertain. CDR1 WNHNN and CDR2 SYGVQD come from the germline V gene (reference sequence). The ends were cut back, 3 bases at V and 2 bases at J, with 4 bases in the middle. The CDR3 consists of 12 residues. CDR3 DNA sequence: TGCGCCAGCAGTGACCAGCAAGAGACCCAGTACTTC. It specifies CASSDQQETQYF.

This clone was seen just once. The chain uses TRBV2 and TRBJ1-5, with a possible D match to TRBD1 (5 bases). The CDR3 extends over 16 amino acids. The ends were cut back, 8 bases at V and 5 bases at J, with 22 bases in the middle. The germline gives CDR1 SNHLY, CDR2 FYNNEI. The CDR3 bases are TGTGCCAGCTCCTTCGCCCTTTCGCAGGGTGATCAGCCCCAGCATTTT. Translation gives CASSFALSQGDQPQHF.

This chain joins TRBV3-1 (or the pseudogene TRBV3-2) and TRBJ1-1; unclear D gene. The ends were cut back, 7 bases at V and 1 base at J, with 10 bases in the middle. Germline V gives CDR1 LGHDT, CDR2 YNNKEL (reference sequence). The length of the CDR3 is 13 residues. CDR3 in amino acids: CASTHKPNTEAFF. CDR3 sequence (DNA): TGTGCCAGCACTCATAAGCCGAACACTGAAGCTTTCTTT.

The J gene is TRBJ2-1, the V gene TRBV19; 7 bases match TRBD2. The CDR3 covers 16 residues. The V segment lost 2 bases and the J segment 4 bases; nucleotides outside the gene matches: 8. From germline, CDR1 is LNHDA and CDR2 SQIVND (reference sequence). The CDR3 sequence is CASSIWGGGSYNEQFF. For the CDR3, the DNA is TGTGCCAGTAGTATATGGGGGGGAGGCTCGTACAATGAGCAGTTCTTC. Based on the CDR3 plus reference TRBV19 and TRBJ2-1, the full variable domain is DGGITQSPKYLFRKEGQNVTLSCEQNLNHDAMYWYRQDPGQGLRLIYYSQIVNDFQKGDIAEGYSVSREKKESFPLTVTSAQKNPTAFYLCASSIWGGGSYNEQFFGPGTRLTVL.

This clone appeared a few times. The genes are TRBV2 and TRBJ1-1; no firm D call. The V gene lost 7 bases and the J gene lost 10 bases, with 16 bases spanning the gap. The CDR3 sequence is 12 residues long. Germline V CDR1 and CDR2: SNHLY, FYNNEI. CDR3 residues: CASMEAGLRAFF. The CDR3 DNA reads TGTGCCAGCATGGAGGCGGGCCTCCGAGCTTTCTTT.

The rearrangement links TRBV25-1 to TRBJ2-5; TRBD2 agrees at 11 bases. CDR3 length equals 17 residues. Unmatched junction bases numbered 9, after V lost 3 bases and J lost 3 bases. Germline-derived CDR1 and CDR2 are MGHDK and SYGVNS. CDR3 sequence (DNA): TGTGCCAGCAGTGATGGGGTGACTAGCGGGGTAGAAGAGACCCAGTACTTC. It encodes CASSDGVTSGVEETQYF.

J is TRBJ1-6 and V is TRBV7-5; the table's D call of TRBD1 was not tested on the DNA. TRBV7-5 is designated a pseudogene. This CDR3 region has 15 residues. CDR3: CVRSPKPGQNSPLHF. Written as DNA, the CDR3 is TGTGTCAGGTCGCCCAAGCCGGGACAGAATTCACCCCTCCACTTT.

The chain carries TRBV2 and TRBJ2-5, with TRBD1 matching 11 bases. V lost 1 base to trimming and J lost 4 bases; unmatched junction nucleotides: 2. The CDR3 runs 15 residues. The germline V gene has CDR1 SNHLY and CDR2 FYNNEI. CDR3 nucleotides: TGTGCCAGCAGTGAAGTTGGACAGGGGGCAGAGACCCAGTACTTC. The encoded protein is CASSEVGQGAETQYF.

The chain has TRBV27 and TRBJ2-1; D gene ambiguous. The germline CDR1 and CDR2 sequences are MNHEY and SMNVEV (reference sequence). V was clipped by 6 bases and J by 6 bases, with 15 bases between them. The CDR3 extends over 14 amino acids. CDR3 loop: CASRTSGPVNEQFF. The CDR3 DNA sequence: TGTGCCAGCAGGACATCAGGTCCTGTCAATGAGCAGTTCTTC.